The clone carrying this T cell receptor (beta chain) has just a few counts. Its antigen is unidentified. They built TCR cDNA with 5'RACE template switching, a step that put in a universal primer site and UMIs. From the 5' RACE reads, TCRdb called clonotypes with MiXCR, one entry per CDR3 protein. The sample shows some 290,000 distinct CDR3 sequences, about 10% of them seen only once. This sample was included in a study of T cells after yellow fever vaccination. Findings and limits, study-wide: Sorted repertoires could include abundant contaminating clonotypes from bulk cells.

The CDR3 sequence is 14 residues long. Germline CDR1 reads SEHNR; CDR2 reads FQNEAQ (reference sequence). The V segment lost 5 bases and the J segment 6 bases; nucleotides outside the gene matches: 4. This clonotype was sampled from a man younger than 35 who received the YFV17D yellow fever vaccine. J is TRBJ2-5 and V is TRBV7-9; 12 bases are a match to TRBD1. The input for sequencing was CD4+ T cells sorted from PBMCs, taken 45 days after the yellow fever booster vaccination. CDR3 amino acids: CASSPGTGGQTQYF. For the CDR3, the DNA is TGTGCCAGCAGCCCCGGGACAGGGGGCCAGACCCAGTACTTC.